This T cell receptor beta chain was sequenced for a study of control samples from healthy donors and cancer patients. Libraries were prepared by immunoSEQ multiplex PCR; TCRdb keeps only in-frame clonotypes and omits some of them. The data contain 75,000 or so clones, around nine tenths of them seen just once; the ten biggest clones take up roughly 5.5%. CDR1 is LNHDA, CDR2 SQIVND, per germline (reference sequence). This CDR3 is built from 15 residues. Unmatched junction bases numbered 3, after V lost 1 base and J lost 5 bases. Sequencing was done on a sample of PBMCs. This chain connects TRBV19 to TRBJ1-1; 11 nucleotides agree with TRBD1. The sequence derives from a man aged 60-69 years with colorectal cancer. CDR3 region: CASSIAGTGGTEAFF. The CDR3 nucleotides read TGTGCCAGTAGTATAGCAGGGACAGGGGGAACTGAAGCTTTCTTT.